By share, the clone carrying this T cell receptor (delta chain) counts as large. Distinct nucleotide sequences in the sample also encode this CDR3. The V gene's germline CDR1 is GEAIGNYY and CDR2 EKD. With 0 bases clipped from V and 2 bases from J, the junction kept 7 bases outside the gene matches. This CDR3 comprises 16 residues. With CATT, TCRdb re-called clones from the reads. Of around 2,000 delta-chain clones listed, less than 2% are singletons. The sample comes from a study of gamma-delta chains in newborns, infants, children. Study information: Innate gammadelta T cells reportedly expand polyclonally right after birth, driven by microbial exposure, per the title.

Sequenced: blood. The V gene is TRDV2, the J gene TRDJ1; 8 nucleotides agree with TRDD3. The TCR sequence derives from a child who was a newborn, infant or young child, either healthy, febrile or measles-vaccinated (not recorded which). CDR3 DNA sequence: TGTGCCTGTGACACCGTTGGGGGATTCCAAACCGATAAACTCATCTTT. Protein: CACDTVGGFQTDKLIF.